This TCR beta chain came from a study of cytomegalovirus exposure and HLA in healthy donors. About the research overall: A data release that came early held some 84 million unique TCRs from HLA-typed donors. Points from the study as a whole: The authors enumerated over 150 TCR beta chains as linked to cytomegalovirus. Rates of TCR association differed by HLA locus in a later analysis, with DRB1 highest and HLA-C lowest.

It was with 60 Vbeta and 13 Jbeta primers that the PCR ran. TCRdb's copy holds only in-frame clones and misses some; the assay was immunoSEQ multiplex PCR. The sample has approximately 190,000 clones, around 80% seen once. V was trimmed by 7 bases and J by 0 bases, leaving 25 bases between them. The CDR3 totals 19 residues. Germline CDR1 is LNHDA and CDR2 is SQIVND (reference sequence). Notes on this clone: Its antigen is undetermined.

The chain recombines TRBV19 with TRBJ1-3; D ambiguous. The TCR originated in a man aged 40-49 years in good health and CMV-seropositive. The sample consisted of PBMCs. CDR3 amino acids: CASIDLLSGRFFSGNTIYF. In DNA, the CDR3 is TGTGCCAGTATCGACTTACTCTCCGGGAGGTTCTTCTCTGGAAACACCATATATTTT.